The entry that follows covers one TCR beta chain sequence. The data originate from a study of T-cell memory formation after mild COVID-19. CDR1 is MDHEN and CDR2 is SYDVKM in the germline V gene. V lost 3 bases and J lost 1, with 12 bases in between. The CDR3 has 15 amino acids. TCRdb called the 5' RACE reads again in MiXCR, with one record for every CDR3 protein. The sample lists 400,000 to 500,000 distinct CDR3 sequences, around 20% occurring once. The clonotype was recovered from an adult woman who had mild COVID-19 (a few samples of this study predate the infection). Cell type and time point are not known. The chain couples TRBV28 to TRBJ1-2; possible D gene TRBD1, 5 bases. The sample taken for sequencing was PBMCs or a T cell subset sorted from them (not recorded which). The CDR3 is CASSFGGFSNYGYTF. For the CDR3, the DNA is TGTGCCAGCAGTTTTGGGGGGTTCAGTAACTATGGCTACACCTTC.